One and the same sample provided the 26 T cell receptor beta chains below, sequenced in a study of T cells in Graves' hyperthyroidism and ophthalmopathy. There were TCR beta CDR3 regions amplified from RNA transcripts. Primed by the HTBI set, a first-round RT-PCR was run on the TCR CDR3. TCRdb ran MiXCR on the multiplex PCR reads and lists one entry per CDR3 protein. The table lists approximately 560,000 distinct CDR3 sequences, 15% to 18% of them singletons. Sequences were obtained from blood. The source is a woman in her thirties with Graves' hyperthyroidism.

Many counts were recorded for this clonotype. The genes are TRBV7-2 and TRBJ2-3, with D maybe TRBD1 (5 bases). V was clipped by 1 base and J by 0 bases, with 8 bases between them. The length of the CDR3 is 15 residues. In germline, CDR1 is SGHTA, CDR2 FQGNSA. The CDR3 sequence: CASSLDAGSTDTQYF. CDR3 sequence (DNA): TGTGCCAGCAGCTTAGATGCAGGGAGCACAGATACGCAGTATTTT. Looking up the rest from reference TRBV7-2 and TRBJ2-3 gives the full variable domain: GAGVSQSPSNKVTEKGKDVELRCDPISGHTALYWYRQSLGQGLEFLIYFQGNSAPDKSGLPSDRFSAERTGGSVSTLTIQRTQQEDSAVYLCASSLDAGSTDTQYFGPGTRLTVL.

This clonotype was picked up many times. The chain employs TRBV27 and TRBJ1-2; no clear D gene. Germline V gene lookup returns CDR1 MNHEY and CDR2 SMNVEV (reference sequence). Trimming pared 0 bases from V and 8 bases from J, leaving 13 bases between. This CDR3 comprises 14 residues. CDR3 nucleotide sequence: TGTGCCAGCAGTTTATCGCGGAGCCTGGGAGGCTACACCTTC. It codes for CASSLSRSLGGYTF.

CDR3 DNA: TGCAGCATCTCTAGGCAGGGTCTCTTGAATGAGCAGTTCTTC. Protein product: CSISRQGLLNEQFF. This chain joins TRBV29-1 and TRBJ2-1, with D possibly being TRBD1 (5 bases). The germline gives CDR1 SQVTM, CDR2 ANQGSEA. V gave up 8 bases and J gave up 7 bases, with 21 bases separating them. The CDR3 extends over 14 amino acids.

This clonotype was seen repeatedly, ten times or more. The chain couples TRBV30 to TRBJ1-5, with a possible D match to TRBD1 (6 bases). Germline assignment: CDR1 GTSNPN and CDR2 SVGIG (reference sequence). The CDR3 has 13 amino acids. The V gene lost 3 bases and the J gene lost 1 base, with 7 bases spanning the gap. Here the CDR3 DNA reads TGTGCCTGGAGGGGGGGCAGCAATCAGCCCCAGCATTTT. Protein: CAWRGGSNQPQHF.

This clonotype was seen more than once but under ten times. The gene calls are TRBV4-1 and TRBJ1-1; 7 bases match TRBD1. V trimming: 5 bases; J trimming: 0 bases; junction bases outside the gene matches: 6. Germline V gene data show CDR1 as MGHRA and CDR2 as YSYEKL. The CDR3 consists of 15 residues. CDR3 sequence: CASSTRDSMNTEAFF. The CDR3 DNA reads as TGCGCCAGCAGCACCCGGGACAGCATGAACACTGAAGCTTTCTTT.

As regards this clonotype: This could be a read error, since a much larger clone is one nucleotide away. This chain joins TRBV30 and TRBJ2-7, with D unclear. This CDR3 comprises 13 residues. Germline V gene data show CDR1 as GTSNPN and CDR2 as SVGIG (reference sequence). The CDR3 DNA follows: TGTGCCTGGAGTGTGCAAATCTCCTGCGAGCAGTACTTC. The encoded protein is CAWSVQISCEQYF.

This clonotype was detected many times. V is TRBV11-2 and J is TRBJ2-7; TRBD2 is a possible D gene (7 bases). The V end was cut by 2 bases, the J end by 5 bases, with 16 bases between. The CDR3 has 15 residues. Germline-derived CDR1 and CDR2 are SGHAT and FQNNGV. CDR3: CASSLIRGRANEQYF. CDR3 bases: TGTGCCAGCAGCTTAATTAGGGGGAGGGCCAACGAGCAGTACTTC.

This clonotype has more than one count but fewer than ten. The rearrangement uses TRBV12-3 or TRBV12-4 and TRBJ2-2; TRBD1 or TRBD2 may be the D gene (5 bases each). The germline V and J ends were trimmed by 2 bases and 9 bases, with 13 bases remaining between them. This CDR3 has 14 amino acids. CDR3 DNA: TGTGCCAGCAGTTTAAGCGGACATGCTAGGGAGCTGTTTTTT. Residues: CASSLSGHARELFF.

This clonotype was counted at least ten times. The chain has TRBV9 and TRBJ2-1; D is unresolved. Germline V gene lookup returns CDR1 SGDLS and CDR2 YYNGEE. V gave up 1 base and J gave up 0 bases, with 8 bases separating them. CDR3 length equals 15 residues. CDR3 in amino acids: CASSVQVSSYNEQFF. Written as DNA, the CDR3 is TGTGCCAGCAGCGTACAGGTTAGCTCCTACAATGAGCAGTTCTTC.

The J gene is TRBJ2-7, the V gene TRBV20-1; no definite D call. There are 14 residues in the CDR3. CDR1 and CDR2 from the germline V gene are DFQATT and SNEGSKA (reference sequence). V was pared by 1 base and J by 0 bases, with 10 bases between. The CDR3 DNA follows: TGCAGTGCTAGAGTGGCGGCGAGCTCCTACGAGCAGTACTTC. Translating gives CSARVAASSYEQYF.

This clonotype has a handful of counts. The V gene is TRBV6-2 or TRBV6-3, the J gene TRBJ1-1, with D uncertain. Germline values: CDR1 MNHEY, CDR2 SVGEGT. The CDR3 has 15 amino acids. The ends were cut back, 0 bases at V and 4 bases at J, with 12 bases in the middle. The CDR3 sequence: CASSYSNGVGTEAFF. CDR3 bases: TGTGCCAGCAGTTACTCGAACGGGGTCGGCACTGAAGCTTTCTTT.

J is TRBJ1-2 and V is TRBV30; 7 bases align to TRBD1. Germline V gene data show CDR1 as GTSNPN and CDR2 as SVGIG (reference sequence). The CDR3 extends over 14 amino acids. The V gene end was trimmed by 3 bases and the J gene end by 5 bases; junction bases not matched to a gene: 9. CDR3 sequence: CAWRIPGTAYGYTF. CDR3 nucleotides: TGTGCCTGGAGAATACCCGGGACAGCTTATGGCTACACCTTC. The variable domain in full, with the rest retrieved from reference TRBV30 and TRBJ1-2, is SQTIHQWPATLVQPVGSPLSLECTVEGTSNPNLYWYRQAAGRGLQLLFYSVGIGQISSEVPQNLSASRPQDRQFILSSKKLLLSDSGFYLCAWRIPGTAYGYTFGSGTRLTVV.

This clonotype occurred many times. This chain joins TRBV6-1 and TRBJ1-5, with D possibly matching TRBD1 (5 bases). Trimming removed 5 bases at V and 1 base at J, with 6 bases between. Germline V gene lookup returns CDR1 MNHNS and CDR2 SASEGT. The CDR3 has 13 amino acids. CDR3 in amino acids: CASSYRSNQPQHF. CDR3 bases: TGTGCCAGCAGTTACAGGAGCAATCAGCCCCAGCATTTT.

This clonotype was observed a handful of times. This sequence joins TRBV6-2 or TRBV6-3 and TRBJ1-1, with unresolved D. The CDR3 covers 14 residues. V was shortened by 0 bases and J by 8 bases, with 13 bases between the two germline ends. Germline CDR1 reads MNHEY; CDR2 reads SVGEGT. Here the CDR3 reads CASSYSRAAYEAFF. DNA for the CDR3: TGTGCCAGCAGTTACTCGCGGGCAGCTTACGAAGCTTTCTTT.

This clonotype was recorded many times. The rearrangement uses TRBV18 and TRBJ1-2; D may be TRBD1 (5 bases). CDR1 and CDR2 (germline): KGHSH, LQKENI. The CDR3 contains 13 residues. Trimming took 3 bases from V and 3 from J, leaving 8 bases between them. The CDR3 reads CASSPDTYYGYTF. The CDR3 coding sequence is TGTGCCAGCTCACCGGACACCTACTATGGCTACACCTTC.

J is TRBJ2-7 and V is TRBV12-3 or TRBV12-4; D is unresolved. This CDR3 is built from 12 residues. V lost 2 bases to trimming and J lost 6 bases, with 8 bases between them. CDR3 in DNA: TGTGCCAGCAGTTTATCAGCCGGCGAGCAGTACTTC. It codes for CASSLSAGEQYF.

This clonotype showed up many times. The J gene is TRBJ1-1, the V gene TRBV12-3 or TRBV12-4, with TRBD1 matching 8 bases. V shed 5 bases, J shed 1 base, and the junction held 6 bases outside the gene matches. There are 15 residues in the CDR3. For the CDR3, the DNA is TGTGCCAGCAGTCCCACAGGGGGGCAGAACACTGAAGCTTTCTTT. This encodes CASSPTGGQNTEAFF.

The chain joins TRBV7-3 to TRBJ2-1; D unclear. This CDR3 region has 13 residues. Deletions cut 6 bases from V and 4 bases from J, with 10 bases between. CDR1 and CDR2 (germline): SGHTA, FQGTGA. The CDR3 sequence is CASRDRPYNEQFF. The CDR3 nucleotides read TGTGCCAGCAGGGACCGCCCATACAATGAGCAGTTCTTC.

The table lists this clonotype with many counts. The CDR3, as DNA: TGTGCCAGCAGTCAATTCAGCGGGAGCTCCTACAATGAGCAGTTCTTC. Translated: CASSQFSGSSYNEQFF. The chain has TRBV27 and TRBJ2-1; TRBD2 matches 8 bases. This CDR3 has 16 amino acids. Germline CDR1 reads MNHEY; CDR2 reads SMNVEV (reference sequence). The V segment lost 5 bases and the J segment 0 bases; nucleotides outside the gene matches: 6.

The table lists this clonotype with many counts. The rearrangement links TRBV6-1 to TRBJ2-3, with D perhaps matching TRBD1 (5 bases). Germline CDR1 reads MNHNS; CDR2 reads SASEGT. The CDR3 is made up of 15 amino acids. V was cut by 5 bases and J by 1 base, with 13 bases left in between. CDR3 sequence reads: CASSRTGERTDTQYF. The CDR3 nucleotides read TGTGCCAGCAGTCGTACAGGAGAACGCACAGATACGCAGTATTTT.

This clonotype has ten or more counts. Here the CDR3 reads CASSQGGGSGRNEQFF. The CDR3 DNA is TGTGCCAGCAGCCAAGGGGGCGGGAGTGGGAGAAATGAGCAGTTCTTC. The chain carries TRBV3-1 and TRBJ2-1, with 7 bases aligning to TRBD2. CDR1 and CDR2 (germline): LGHDT, YNNKEL (reference sequence). This CDR3 region has 16 residues. The V segment lost 1 base and the J segment 7 bases; nucleotides outside the gene matches: 10.

The chain carries TRBV12-5 and TRBJ1-1; 7 bases line up with TRBD1. The CDR3 has 17 residues. V lost 0 bases and J lost 0; bases outside the gene matches: 7. Per germline, CDR1 LGHNT and CDR2 FRNRAP. The CDR3 sequence is CASGLVTGTTVNTEAFF. For the CDR3, the DNA is TGTGCTAGTGGTTTGGTGACAGGGACTACCGTGAACACTGAAGCTTTCTTT.

In this sample, this clonotype turned up many times. The chain joins TRBV29-1 to TRBJ2-3; possible D gene TRBD1, 6 bases. The CDR3 is 16 residues long. The V end was cut by 0 bases, the J end by 2 bases, with 15 bases between. Germline CDR1 and CDR2: SQVTM and ANQGSEA. Here the CDR3 DNA reads TGCAGCGTTGAAGACAGAGCGGCAGGGGCCACAGATACGCAGTATTTT. Protein product: CSVEDRAAGATDTQYF.

This clonotype was seen repeatedly, ten times or more. V is TRBV3-1 and J is TRBJ1-1, with D maybe TRBD1 (6 bases). CDR1 and CDR2 (germline): LGHDT, YNNKEL (reference sequence). Trimming stripped 0 bases from V and 1 base from J, with 15 bases between. This CDR3 is built from 17 residues. CDR3: CASSQDRRQVPNTEAFF. The CDR3 nucleotides are TGTGCCAGCAGCCAAGATCGACGACAGGTCCCGAACACTGAAGCTTTCTTT.

This clonotype has only a few counts. V usage is TRBV27 and J usage is TRBJ1-2; 8 positions agree with TRBD1. Germline V gene data show CDR1 as MNHEY and CDR2 as SMNVEV (reference sequence). This CDR3 region has 15 residues. V lost 3 bases to trimming and J lost 4 bases; unmatched junction nucleotides: 7. CDR3 DNA: TGTGCCAGCAGTTTTGGGGGACAGGACTTCTATGGCTACACCTTC. This encodes CASSFGGQDFYGYTF.

This clonotype was counted ten times or more. A read error may account for a junction end that differs from germline. The chain carries TRBV7-2 and TRBJ2-1; no clear D gene. This CDR3 region has 13 residues. CDR1 and CDR2 from the germline V gene are SGHTA and FQGNSA. CDR3 in DNA: TGTGCCAGCACCTTATCTACCTACAATGAGCAGTTCTTC. It translates to CASTLSTYNEQFF.